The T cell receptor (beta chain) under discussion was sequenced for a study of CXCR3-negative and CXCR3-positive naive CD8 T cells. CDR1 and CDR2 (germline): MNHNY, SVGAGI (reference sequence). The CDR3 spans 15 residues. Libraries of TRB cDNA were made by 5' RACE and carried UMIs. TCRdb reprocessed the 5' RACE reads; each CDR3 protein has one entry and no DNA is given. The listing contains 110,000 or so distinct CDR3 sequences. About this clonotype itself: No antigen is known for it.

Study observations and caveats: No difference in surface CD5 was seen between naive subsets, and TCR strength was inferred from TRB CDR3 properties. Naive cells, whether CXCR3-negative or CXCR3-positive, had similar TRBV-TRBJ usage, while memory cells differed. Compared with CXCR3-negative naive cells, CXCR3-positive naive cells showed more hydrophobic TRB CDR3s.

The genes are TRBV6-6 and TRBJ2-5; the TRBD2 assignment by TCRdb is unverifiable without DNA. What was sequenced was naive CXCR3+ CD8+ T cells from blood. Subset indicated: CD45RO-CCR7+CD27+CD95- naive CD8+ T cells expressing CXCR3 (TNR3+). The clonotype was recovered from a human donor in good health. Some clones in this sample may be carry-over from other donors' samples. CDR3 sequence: CASSYPLAGQETQYF.